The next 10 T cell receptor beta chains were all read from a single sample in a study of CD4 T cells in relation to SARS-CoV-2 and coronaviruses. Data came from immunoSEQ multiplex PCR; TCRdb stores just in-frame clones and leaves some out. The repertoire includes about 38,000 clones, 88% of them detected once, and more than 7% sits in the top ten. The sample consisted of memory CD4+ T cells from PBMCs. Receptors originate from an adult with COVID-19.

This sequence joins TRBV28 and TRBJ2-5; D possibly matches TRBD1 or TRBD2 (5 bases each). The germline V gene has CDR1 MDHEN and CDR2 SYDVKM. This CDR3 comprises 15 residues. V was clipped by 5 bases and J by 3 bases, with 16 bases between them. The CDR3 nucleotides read TGTGCCAGCAGTAGCCGGGACCACGGGAAAGAGACCCAGTACTTC. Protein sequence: CASSSRDHGKETQYF.

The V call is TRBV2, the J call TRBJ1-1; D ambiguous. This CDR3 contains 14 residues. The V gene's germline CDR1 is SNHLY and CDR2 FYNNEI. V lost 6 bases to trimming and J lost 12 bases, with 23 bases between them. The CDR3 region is CASREPYTGLRPFF. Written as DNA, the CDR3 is TGTGCCAGCAGAGAGCCCTACACGGGTCTGCGTCCTTTCTTT.

CDR3 sequence: CASRGSGLFEQQFF. CDR3 DNA: TGTGCCAGCAGGGGCTCGGGACTTTTTGAACAACAGTTCTTC. This sequence joins TRBV27 and TRBJ2-1; possibly TRBD2 for D (6 bases). Germline assignment: CDR1 MNHEY and CDR2 SMNVEV (reference sequence). This CDR3 comprises 14 residues. Trimming removed 6 bases at V and 13 bases at J, with 22 bases between.

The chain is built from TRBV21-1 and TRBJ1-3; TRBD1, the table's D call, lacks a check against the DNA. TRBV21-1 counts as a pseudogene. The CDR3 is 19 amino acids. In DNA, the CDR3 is TGTGCCAGCAGCAACGGGGACAGGGCAACCACTCGCTCTGGAAACACCATATATTTT. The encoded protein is CASSNGDRATTRSGNTIYF.

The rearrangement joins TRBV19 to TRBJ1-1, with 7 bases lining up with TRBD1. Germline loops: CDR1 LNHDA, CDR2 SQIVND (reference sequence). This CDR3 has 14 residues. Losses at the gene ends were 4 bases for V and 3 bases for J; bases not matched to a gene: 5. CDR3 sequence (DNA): TGTGCCAGTAGTACGGGACAGTACGACACTGAAGCTTTCTTT. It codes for CASSTGQYDTEAFF.

Written as DNA, the CDR3 is TGTGCCAGCAGTGAGTGGGGTGAAGCTTTCTTT. It yields the protein CASSEWGEAFF. The chain couples TRBV2 to TRBJ1-1; D remains ambiguous. This CDR3 is 11 amino acids long. Germline V lookup: CDR1 SNHLY, CDR2 FYNNEI. V was pared by 3 bases and J by 7 bases, with 6 bases between.

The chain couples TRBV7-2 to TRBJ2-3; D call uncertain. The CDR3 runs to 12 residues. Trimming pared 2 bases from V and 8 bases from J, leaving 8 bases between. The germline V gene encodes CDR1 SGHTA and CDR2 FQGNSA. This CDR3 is CASSLRFGTQYF. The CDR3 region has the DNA TGTGCCAGCAGCTTAAGGTTCGGTACGCAGTATTTT.

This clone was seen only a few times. The DNA for the CDR3 is TGTGCCAGCAGTACGTGGTCGGCACCGAATGGCTACACCTTC. Translation: CASSTWSAPNGYTF. The chain uses TRBV5-4 and TRBJ1-2; D is unclear. Trimming removed 5 bases at V and 6 bases at J, with 17 bases between. CDR3 size: 14 residues. Germline V gene sequence: CDR1 SGHNT, CDR2 YYREEE (reference sequence).

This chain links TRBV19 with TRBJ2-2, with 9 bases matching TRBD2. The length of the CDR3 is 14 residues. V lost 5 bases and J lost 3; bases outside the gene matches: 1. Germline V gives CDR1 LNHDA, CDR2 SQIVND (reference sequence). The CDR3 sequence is CASSLAGYTGELFF. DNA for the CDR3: TGTGCCAGTAGTCTAGCGGGATACACCGGGGAGCTGTTTTTT.

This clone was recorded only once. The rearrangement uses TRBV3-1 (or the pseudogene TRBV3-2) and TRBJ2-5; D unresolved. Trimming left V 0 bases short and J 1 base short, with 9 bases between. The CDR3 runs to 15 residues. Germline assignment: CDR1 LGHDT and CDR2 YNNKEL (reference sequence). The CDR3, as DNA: TGTGCCAGCAGCCAAGATCCCACAGCCCAAGAGACCCAGTACTTC. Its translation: CASSQDPTAQETQYF.